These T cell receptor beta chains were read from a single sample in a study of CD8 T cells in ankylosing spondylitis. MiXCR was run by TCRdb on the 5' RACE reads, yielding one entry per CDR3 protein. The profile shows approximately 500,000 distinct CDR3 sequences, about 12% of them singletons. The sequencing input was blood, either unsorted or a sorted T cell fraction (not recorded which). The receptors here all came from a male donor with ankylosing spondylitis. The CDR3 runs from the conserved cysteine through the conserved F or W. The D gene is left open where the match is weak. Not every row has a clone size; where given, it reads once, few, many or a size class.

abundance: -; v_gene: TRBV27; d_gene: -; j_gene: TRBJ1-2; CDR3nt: TGTGCCAGCAGTTTATCGTGGTCCCAGGGGACTATGGACTACACCTTC; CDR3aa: CASSLSWSQGTMDYTF
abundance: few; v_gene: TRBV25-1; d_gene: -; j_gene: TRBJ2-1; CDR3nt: TGTGCCAGCAGTGGGTCAGTCGGGGACTGGGGGGAGCAGTTCTTC; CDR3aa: CASSGSVGDWGEQFF
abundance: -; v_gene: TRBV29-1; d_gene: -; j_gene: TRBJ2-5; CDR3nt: TGCAGCGTTGACTACGGACAGGGACTACAAGAGACCCAGTACTTC; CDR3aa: CSVDYGQGLQETQYF
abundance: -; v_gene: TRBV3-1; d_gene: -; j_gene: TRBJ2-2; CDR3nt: TGTGCCAGCAGCCAAGGGCGCTTAAACACCGGGGAGCTGTTTTTT; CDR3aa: CASSQGRLNTGELFF
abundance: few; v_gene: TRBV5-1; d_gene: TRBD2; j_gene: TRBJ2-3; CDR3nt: TGCGCCAGCAGCTTGGCAAGGACTAGCGGATCATTCACAGATACGCAGTATTTT; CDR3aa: CASSLARTSGSFTDTQYF
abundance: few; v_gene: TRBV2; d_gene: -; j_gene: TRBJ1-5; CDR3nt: TGTGCCAGCAGTGAGACAGGAGATCAGCCCCAGCATTTT; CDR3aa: CASSETGDQPQHF
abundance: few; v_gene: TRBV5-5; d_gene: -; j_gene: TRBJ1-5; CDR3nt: TGTGCCAGCAGCCGTGGGACAATTTATAGCAATCAGCCCCAGCATTTT; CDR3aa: CASSRGTIYSNQPQHF
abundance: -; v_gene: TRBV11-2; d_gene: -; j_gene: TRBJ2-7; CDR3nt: TGTGCCAGCAGCTTATTGCAGGGGGGGGGAACCTACGAGCAGTACTTC; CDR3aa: CASSLLQGGGTYEQYF
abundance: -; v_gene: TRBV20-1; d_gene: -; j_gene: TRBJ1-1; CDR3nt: TGCAGTGCTAGAGAGTGGGGGGACACTGAAGCTTTCTTT; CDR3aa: CSAREWGDTEAFF
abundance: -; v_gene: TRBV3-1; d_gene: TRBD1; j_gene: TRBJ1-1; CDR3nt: TGTGCCAGCAGCCTAAGGGACAGGAGTGGGGCTTTCTTT; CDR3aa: CASSLRDRSGAFF
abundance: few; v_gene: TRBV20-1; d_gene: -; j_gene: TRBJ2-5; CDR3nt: TGCAGTGCTAGGGGAAGAATAGCTGGGGGCGGGGCCCAGTACTTC; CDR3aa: CSARGRIAGGGAQYF
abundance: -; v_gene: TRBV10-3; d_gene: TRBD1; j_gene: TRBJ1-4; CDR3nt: TGTGCCATCAGTGAAGAAGGCAGGGGGGAAAAACTGTTTTTT; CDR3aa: CAISEEGRGEKLFF
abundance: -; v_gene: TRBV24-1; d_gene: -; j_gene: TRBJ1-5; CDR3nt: TGTGCCGCCGGAGGCCGGGGCGGGCAGCCCCAGCATTTT; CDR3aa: CAAGGRGGQPQHF
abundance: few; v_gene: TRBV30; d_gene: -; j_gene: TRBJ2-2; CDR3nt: TGTGCCGGGGTAAAGGGAGGGAACACCGGGGAGCTGTTTTTT; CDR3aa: CAGVKGGNTGELFF
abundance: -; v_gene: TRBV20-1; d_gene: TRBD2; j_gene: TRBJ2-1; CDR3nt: TGCAGTGTAAAGCAAGCGGGAGGGTATAATGAGCAGTTCTTC; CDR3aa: CSVKQAGGYNEQFF
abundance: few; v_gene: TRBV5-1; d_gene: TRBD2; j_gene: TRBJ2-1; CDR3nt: TGCGCCAGCAGCACTAGCGGGAGTTACAAGCAGTTCTTC; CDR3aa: CASSTSGSYKQFF
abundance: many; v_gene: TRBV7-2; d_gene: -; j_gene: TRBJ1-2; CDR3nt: TGTGCCAGCAGCCCTCCAACAGGGTTGGGTGGCTACACCTTC; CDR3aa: CASSPPTGLGGYTF
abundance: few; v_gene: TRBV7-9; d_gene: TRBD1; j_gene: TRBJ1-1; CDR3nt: TGTGCCAGCAGCGACGGGGAACAGGGGTCTGAAGCTTTCTTT; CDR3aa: CASSDGEQGSEAFF
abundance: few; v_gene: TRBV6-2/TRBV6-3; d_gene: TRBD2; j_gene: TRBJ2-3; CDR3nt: TGTGCCAGCAGTTCTCCGGGACTAGGGAGAGATACGCAGTATTTT; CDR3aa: CASSSPGLGRDTQYF
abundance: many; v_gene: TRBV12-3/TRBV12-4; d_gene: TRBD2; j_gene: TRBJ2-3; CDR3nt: TGTGCCAGCAGTTTCCGCCTAGCGGGAGACTCAAATACGCAGTATTTT; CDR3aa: CASSFRLAGDSNTQYF
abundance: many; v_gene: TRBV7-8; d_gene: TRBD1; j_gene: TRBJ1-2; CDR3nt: TGTGCCAGCAGCTTAAAACCGGGACAGGTGGGAGGCTACACCTTC; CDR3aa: CASSLKPGQVGGYTF
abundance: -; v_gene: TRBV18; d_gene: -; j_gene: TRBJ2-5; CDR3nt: TGTGCCAGCTCACCAGGGGCCATGGAGACCCTGTACTTC; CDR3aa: CASSPGAMETLYF
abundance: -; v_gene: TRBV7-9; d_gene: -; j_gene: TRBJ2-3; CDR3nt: TGTGCCAGCACTCTCCTGGGCGCTAGCACAGATACGCAGTATTTT; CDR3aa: CASTLLGASTDTQYF
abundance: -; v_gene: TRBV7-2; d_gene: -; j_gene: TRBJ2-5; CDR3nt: TGTGCCAGCAGTATGGCGAGGTACCAAGAGACCCAGTACTTC; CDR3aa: CASSMARYQETQYF
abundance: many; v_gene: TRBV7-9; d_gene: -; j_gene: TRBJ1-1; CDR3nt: TGTGCCAGCAGCTTGGCCGGCGGGGCTGAAGCTTTCTTT; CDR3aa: CASSLAGGAEAFF
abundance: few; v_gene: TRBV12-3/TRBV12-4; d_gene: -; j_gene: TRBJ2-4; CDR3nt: TGTGCCAGCAGTGTGGAGCTAGCCAAAAACATTCAGTACTTC; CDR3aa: CASSVELAKNIQYF
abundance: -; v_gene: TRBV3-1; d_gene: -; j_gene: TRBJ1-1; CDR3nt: TGTGCCAGCAGCCAAGTAAATGGAGGCACTGAAGCTTTCTTT; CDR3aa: CASSQVNGGTEAFF
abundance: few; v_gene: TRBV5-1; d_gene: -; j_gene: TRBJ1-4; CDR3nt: TGCGCCAGCAGCTTGGATTGGGCGGAAAAACTGTTTTTT; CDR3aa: CASSLDWAEKLFF
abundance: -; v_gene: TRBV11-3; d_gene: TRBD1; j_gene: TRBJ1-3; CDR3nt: TGTGCCAGCAGCTACGGACAGGGGCCTTACTCTGGAAACACCATATATTTT; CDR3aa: CASSYGQGPYSGNTIYF
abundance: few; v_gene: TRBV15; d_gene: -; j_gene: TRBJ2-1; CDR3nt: TGTGCCACCAGCAGAACACGGGGTGAGCAGTTCTTC; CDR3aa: CATSRTRGEQFF
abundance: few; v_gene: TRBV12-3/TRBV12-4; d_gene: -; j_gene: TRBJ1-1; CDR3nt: TGTGCCAGCAGTTTAATGGGGGGGGTTAGCACTGAAGCTTTCTTT; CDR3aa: CASSLMGGVSTEAFF